Presented here are 5 T cell receptor beta chains from one specimen sequenced in a study of a mutant IDH1 vaccine in newly diagnosed glioma listed by TCRdb under 2021. What these receptors recognize is not known. The sample's time point label, in plain terms: week 11, during vaccination. A 20-mer mutant IDH1 peptide at 300 micrograms in Montanide made up each vaccine dose, which was injected subcutaneously together with topical imiquimod. The library relied on the immunoSEQ multiplex PCR assay. Sourced from immuneACCESS, this table was stored by TCRdb with only in-frame sequences that have V and J called. A share of the clones is absent; for the studies checked, an unresolved V gene accounts for under half, and the remainder has no known explanation. This sample gives about 120,000 clones in total; 75% to 90% of them show up just once. Roughly 0.65% of the sample is in the top ten clones. The material sequenced was PBMCs, taken from a glioma patient whose treatment included an IDH1 peptide vaccine. Receptor source: a woman aged 50 to 60 with glioma.

Regarding this clone: One end of the junction is discordant with germline, which a read error may explain. The genes are TRBV27 and TRBJ1-4, with D possibly matching TRBD1 (5 bases). The CDR3 length is 14 residues. CDR1 and CDR2 from the germline V gene are MNHEY and SMNVEV (reference sequence). This chain's CDR3 is CASSPRGRRERLFF. Written as DNA, the CDR3 is TGTGCCAGCAGTCCGAGGGGTAGACGGGAAAGACTGTTTTTT.

J is TRBJ2-2 and V is TRBV10-3, with 8 positions matching TRBD1. The CDR3 runs 15 residues. Looked up from germline, CDR1 is ENHRY and CDR2 is SYGVKD. V was clipped by 6 bases and J by 3 bases; unmatched bases: 6. The CDR3 reads CAIRAGQGHTGELFF. The CDR3 DNA reads as TGTGCCATCAGAGCTGGACAGGGTCACACCGGGGAGCTGTTTTTT.

The chain has TRBV15 and TRBJ1-3; D may be TRBD1 (6 bases). The CDR3 sequence is 15 residues long. Germline CDR1 and CDR2: LNHNV and YYDKDF (reference sequence). V lost 0 bases and J lost 0, with 6 bases in between. For the CDR3, the DNA is TGTGCCACCAGCAGAGACAGGGGCTCTGGAAACACCATATATTTT. It specifies CATSRDRGSGNTIYF.

The V call is TRBV11-2, the J call TRBJ2-3, with D perhaps matching TRBD2 (5 bases). Germline V lookup: CDR1 SGHAT, CDR2 FQNNGV. The V gene lost 5 bases and the J gene lost 3 bases, with 9 bases spanning the gap. This CDR3 region has 13 residues. Here the CDR3 DNA reads TGTGCCAGCAGCCGGGGAGTAACAGATACGCAGTATTTT. Protein product: CASSRGVTDTQYF.

The rearrangement uses TRBV15 and TRBJ2-1; TRBD2 aligns across 8 bases. The V segment lost 7 bases and the J segment 3 bases; nucleotides outside the gene matches: 2. The CDR3 totals 13 residues. Germline CDR1 LNHNV, CDR2 YYDKDF (reference sequence). The chain's CDR3 is CATTSGLYNEQFF. Here the CDR3 DNA reads TGTGCCACCACTAGCGGGCTCTACAATGAGCAGTTCTTC.